This T cell receptor beta chain appears in the sequencing data of a study of PD-1 blockade in classical Hodgkin lymphoma. Assay used: immunoSEQ multiplex PCR; TCRdb lists only in-frame clones, some missing. The table shows more than 20,000 clones, with approximately 94% occurring only once. As regards this clone: Its antigen is not identified.

Noted time point: newly diagnosed, previously untreated cHL patient sample. For comparison, PBMCs from newly diagnosed, untreated classical Hodgkin lymphoma were used. Regarding the study as a whole: Differences between repertoires have undefined causes, possibly disease activity or prior therapy. Before treatment, TCR diversity in newly diagnosed patients was reportedly lower than in healthy donors.

Sequences were obtained from peripheral blood mononuclear cells (PBMCs). This clonotype was obtained from a human donor with classical Hodgkin lymphoma.

CDR3 sequence: CASSPVDRTDTQYF. The CDR3 DNA reads TGTGCCAGCTCACCGGTCGACCGCACAGATACGCAGTATTTT. V gene TRBV18 combines with J gene TRBJ2-3; no reliable D call. V lost 3 bases to trimming and J lost 1 base, with 8 bases between them. The length of the CDR3 is 14 residues. Per the germline V gene, CDR1 is KGHSH and CDR2 is LQKENI.